This T cell receptor (beta chain) appears in the sequencing data of a study of T cell repertoires in aging, cancer and after chemotherapy. Study summary: Six age groups, ranging from 30 or younger to 70 or older, included the donors. Repeat sampling of healthy donors over several months to years showed clear clonal overlap. Study-level points and caveats: Compared with age-matched healthy donors, untreated hematological or solid cancer patients showed higher blood TCR clonality. Healthy donors lost TCR diversity with age mainly through richness, cancer patients through richness and evenness.

This clonotype is large (0.1 to 1%) within its sample. Its antigen is unidentified. Peripheral blood genomic DNA, not sorted cells or RNA, was the template. Germline V CDR1 and CDR2: PRHDT, FYEKMQ (reference sequence). The V segment lost 5 bases and the J segment 8 bases; nucleotides outside the gene matches: 11. The CDR3 has 15 residues. Multiplex touch-down PCR with TRB-A/B primers amplified rearranged V-D-J TRB sequences. One entry per CDR3 protein results from TCRdb running MiXCR on the multiplex PCR reads. This sample yields around 760 distinct CDR3 sequences, of which around a fifth are seen a single time; about 40% belongs to the top ten.

Sequencing was carried out using blood. The rearrangement joins TRBV13 to TRBJ2-1, with 8 bases fitting TRBD2. This clonotype originated in a human donor in good health. CDR3 coding DNA: TGTGCCAGCAGCCCGCAGGGGACTAGAAGCTATGAGCAGTTCTTC. Protein: CASSPQGTRSYEQFF.